This entry concerns a single T cell receptor (beta chain). The antigen remains undetermined. This sample was included in a study of cytomegalovirus exposure and HLA in healthy donors. The CDR3 has 14 amino acids. Losses at the gene ends were 5 bases for V and 6 bases for J; bases not matched to a gene: 7. Germline lookup yields CDR1 SGHTA and CDR2 FQGNSA. This PCR relied on a set of 60 Vbeta primers and 13 Jbeta primers. The protocol was immunoSEQ multiplex PCR, while the TCRdb copy is restricted to in-frame clones and leaves out a portion. Seen here are over 150,000 clones, over 70% observed once, and the top ten hold 3% to 4.5%. General study results and limits: It was assumed in the presence/absence analyses that sequencing depth was roughly uniform across donors. The authors enumerated over 150 TCR beta chains as linked to cytomegalovirus.

J is TRBJ1-1 and V is TRBV7-2, with 9 bases matching TRBD1. This sequence was found in a woman in her fifties or sixties in good health and CMV-seropositive. Sequenced material: PBMCs. CDR3: CASSPGTGRPEAFF. As DNA, the CDR3 is TGTGCCAGCAGCCCAGGGACAGGGAGACCTGAAGCTTTCTTT.